A selection of T cell receptor beta chains follows, all from one sample in a study of cytomegalovirus exposure and HLA in healthy donors. Profiled with immunoSEQ multiplex PCR; TCRdb holds only in-frame clones, not every one. The profile shows roughly 66,000 clones, approximately 78% of them singletons. Sequencing was performed on PBMCs. The receptors derive from a man younger than 30 in good health and CMV-seropositive. Both conserved end residues are part of each CDR3. A D gene is named only where the DNA matches it firmly. Expanded clones are given a class, and other clones once, few, many or no size at all.

cdr3_length	v_call	clone_size	d_call	j_call	cdr3_nt	cdr3_aa
14	TRBV19	few	TRBD2	TRBJ2-7	TGTGCCAGCGCGTCACTAGCGGGAGTCTACGAGCAGTACTTC	CASASLAGVYEQYF
15	TRBV5-1	NA	TRBD1	TRBJ2-1	TGCGCCAGCAGCACCGGGACAGGGGTCTACAATGAGCAGTTCTTC	CASSTGTGVYNEQFF
15	TRBV6-5	once	NA	TRBJ1-2	TGTGCCAGCAGTTACTCATATTTGGAGGGAACTGGCTACACCTTC	CASSYSYLEGTGYTF
13	TRBV11-3	NA	NA	TRBJ1-1	TGTGCCAGCAGCGACAGAGTGTCCACTGAAGCTTTCTTT	CASSDRVSTEAFF
12	TRBV2	NA	NA	TRBJ1-2	TGTGCCAGCAATCCAGGGAACTATGGCTACACCTTC	CASNPGNYGYTF
14	TRBV25-1	NA	TRBD1	TRBJ1-5	TGTGCCAGCAGTGAGACAGGGGGAGGTCAGCCCCAGCATTTT	CASSETGGGQPQHF
12	TRBV2	NA	NA	TRBJ2-1	TGTGCCACCTGGACTAAGTCCAAGGAGCAGTTCTTC	CATWTKSKEQFF
12	TRBV5-1	NA	NA	TRBJ1-1	TGCGCCAGCAGTATCTCGAACACTGAAGCTTTCTTT	CASSISNTEAFF
13	TRBV30	once	NA	TRBJ1-6	TGTGCCTGGAGTGCTCAGGGCGAATCACCCCTCCACTTT	CAWSAQGESPLHF
14	TRBV12-5	few	TRBD1	TRBJ2-7	TGTGCTAGTGGTTGGGGGACAGGGGTGACCGAGCAGTACTTC	CASGWGTGVTEQYF
15	TRBV6-5	few	NA	TRBJ2-7	TGTGCCAGCAGTTACTCCCCGGACAGTTCCTACGAGCAGTACTTC	CASSYSPDSSYEQYF
16	TRBV15	NA	TRBD2	TRBJ2-1	TGTGCCACCAGCAGTGGATTCTCGGGGGGGTATACTGAGCAGTTCTTC	CATSSGFSGGYTEQFF
16	TRBV2	NA	NA	TRBJ1-5	TGTGCCAGCAGCCCAGGACAGCAATATAGCAATCAGCCCCAGCATTTT	CASSPGQQYSNQPQHF
13	TRBV6-1	NA	NA	TRBJ1-2	TGTGCCAGCGGGGAAGGACGGAGCTATGGCTACACCTTC	CASGEGRSYGYTF
15	TRBV2	few	TRBD2	TRBJ2-2	TGTGCCAGCAGCACTAGCGGGAAGGACACCGGGGAGCTGTTTTTT	CASSTSGKDTGELFF
15	TRBV2	NA	NA	TRBJ1-6	TGTGCCAACCGTCTACAGAGCTCCTATAATTCACCCCTCCACTTT	CANRLQSSYNSPLHF
11	TRBV6-1	few	NA	TRBJ2-1	TGTGCCAGCGGCGAGAGGGCAGAGCAGTTCTTC	CASGERAEQFF
11	TRBV30	once	NA	TRBJ2-3	TGTGCCTGGTCCGGGGGAGATACGCAGTATTTT	CAWSGGDTQYF
16	TRBV6-4	NA	TRBD1	TRBJ1-2	TGTGCCAGCCCGTGGTCCCGGGACAGGGAAGACTATGGCTACACCTTC	CASPWSRDREDYGYTF
16	TRBV30	NA	TRBD1	TRBJ2-7	TGTGCCTGGAGGGGAGGGGACAGGGATTCTTTTTACGAGCAGTACTTC	CAWRGGDRDSFYEQYF
14	TRBV2	NA	NA	TRBJ2-7	TGTGCCAGCAGGGGAAACAGGGAGCGAGGCGAGCAGTACTTC	CASRGNRERGEQYF
15	TRBV10-3	NA	NA	TRBJ2-7	TGTGCCATCAGTGAGTCGCCGACCGGCGGCGGGGAGCAGTACTTC	CAISESPTGGGEQYF
15	TRBV4-2	NA	NA	TRBJ2-3	TGTGCCAGCAGCCAAGTGCAGGGGATGACAGATACGCAGTATTTT	CASSQVQGMTDTQYF
15	TRBV7-6	medium-sized	TRBD1	TRBJ2-1	TGTGCCAGCAGCACAGGGACAGGGCCCTACAATGAGCAGTTCTTC	CASSTGTGPYNEQFF
13	TRBV7-3	NA	NA	TRBJ2-3	TGTGCCAGCAGCTTCAGGGGTACAGATACGCAGTATTTT	CASSFRGTDTQYF
14	TRBV5-1	NA	NA	TRBJ1-6	TGCGCCAGCAGCTCGGGGAGGGAGGACTCACCCCTCCACTTT	CASSSGREDSPLHF
14	TRBV25-1	NA	TRBD1	TRBJ1-6	TGTGCCAACAGTGATCAGGGGGCTAACTCACCCCTCCACTTT	CANSDQGANSPLHF
12	TRBV30	NA	NA	TRBJ2-3	TGTGCCTGGAGGTCATCCACAGATACGCAGTATTTT	CAWRSSTDTQYF
14	TRBV30	NA	NA	TRBJ2-7	TGTGCCTGGAGTCCGGACAGTGCAGACTACGAGCAGTACTTC	CAWSPDSADYEQYF
12	TRBV30	NA	NA	TRBJ2-1	TGTGCCTGGAACCGGGCCTACAATGAGCAGTTCTTC	CAWNRAYNEQFF
15	TRBV10-2	few	TRBD1	TRBJ1-2	TGCGCCAGCAGCGACGGACAGGGAACTTTCTATGGCTACACCTTC	CASSDGQGTFYGYTF
12	TRBV6-1	NA	NA	TRBJ2-3	TGTGCCAGCATCCATAGCACAGATACGCAGTATTTT	CASIHSTDTQYF
18	TRBV25-1	NA	NA	TRBJ1-2	TGTGCCAGCAGTGAAAACTTTAGTCGCGGTAGAGCGGGCTATGGCTACACCTTC	CASSENFSRGRAGYGYTF
17	TRBV29-1	NA	TRBD1	TRBJ1-3	TGCAGCGTCCTTGAGAGGGGGCTGCGCCCTTCTGGAAACACCATATATTTT	CSVLERGLRPSGNTIYF
12	TRBV28	NA	NA	TRBJ1-2	TGTGCCAGCAGTTTACCCTACTATGGCTACACCTTC	CASSLPYYGYTF
18	TRBV5-6	NA	TRBD2	TRBJ2-7	TGTGCCAGCAGCTCGCGAGTCCGACTAGCGGGAGGGTCCTACGAGCAGTACTTC	CASSSRVRLAGGSYEQYF
14	TRBV30	NA	TRBD2	TRBJ2-1	TGTGCCTGGAGGCTAGCGGGAGCATCCAATGAGCAGTTCTTC	CAWRLAGASNEQFF
14	TRBV2	NA	NA	TRBJ1-6	TGTGCCAGCAGTGGGGGCCCGGGCAATTCACCCCTCCACTTT	CASSGGPGNSPLHF
14	TRBV7-9	NA	NA	TRBJ2-7	NA	CASSFGSGTYEQYF
13	TRBV30	NA	NA	TRBJ1-5	TGTGCCTGGAGTATTCAGACTAATCAGCCCCAGCATTTT	CAWSIQTNQPQHF
12	TRBV15	NA	NA	TRBJ1-1	TGTGCCACCAGCCCCGAGGGCACTGAAGCTTTCTTT	CATSPEGTEAFF
13	TRBV29-1	NA	NA	TRBJ2-5	TGCAGCGTTCGGCTGCGAACTAAAGAGACCCAGTACTTC	CSVRLRTKETQYF
14	TRBV14	once	NA	TRBJ2-1	TGTGCCAGCAGCCAAGTGAGGCTGTACAATGAGCAGTTCTTC	CASSQVRLYNEQFF
11	TRBV6-5	NA	NA	TRBJ2-3	TGTGCCAGCAGTTCGACAGATACGCAGTATTTT	CASSSTDTQYF
14	TRBV6-1	NA	TRBD2	TRBJ2-7	TGTGCCAGCAGTCGAACTAGCGGGTCCTACGAGCAGTACTTC	CASSRTSGSYEQYF
19	TRBV19	NA	TRBD2	TRBJ2-2	TGTGCCAGTAGTAAAGCCGGGACTAGCGGGGGGAGAGACACCGGGGAGCTGTTTTTT	CASSKAGTSGGRDTGELFF
14	TRBV7-9	NA	NA	TRBJ2-3	TGTGCCAGCAGCTTTCCGGGGTCCGGAGATACGCAGTATTTT	CASSFPGSGDTQYF
14	TRBV6-6	NA	TRBD1	TRBJ1-1	TGTGCCAGCAGTCCGGGGACAGGGGGCGAGTTGGCTTTCTTT	CASSPGTGGELAFF